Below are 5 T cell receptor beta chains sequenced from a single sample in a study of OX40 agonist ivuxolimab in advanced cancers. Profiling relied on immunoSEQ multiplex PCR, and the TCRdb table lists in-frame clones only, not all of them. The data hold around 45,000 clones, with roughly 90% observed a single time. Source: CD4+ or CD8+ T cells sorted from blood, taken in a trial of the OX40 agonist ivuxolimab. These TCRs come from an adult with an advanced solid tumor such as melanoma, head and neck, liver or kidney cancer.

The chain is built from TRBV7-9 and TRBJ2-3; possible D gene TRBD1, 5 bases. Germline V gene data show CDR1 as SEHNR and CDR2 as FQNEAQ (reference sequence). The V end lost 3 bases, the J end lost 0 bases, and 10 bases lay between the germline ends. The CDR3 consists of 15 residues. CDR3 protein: CASSFRGTSTDTQYF. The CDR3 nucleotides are TGTGCCAGCAGCTTTAGGGGAACTAGCACAGATACGCAGTATTTT.

The CDR3 here is CASSNRPRTDTQYF. The CDR3 DNA is TGCGCCAGCAGTAACAGACCCCGCACAGATACGCAGTATTTT. The chain combines TRBV10-2 with TRBJ2-3; D unclear. The germline V and J ends were trimmed by 5 bases and 1 base, with 10 bases remaining between them. Germline CDR1 reads WSHSY; CDR2 reads SAAADI. This CDR3 contains 14 residues.

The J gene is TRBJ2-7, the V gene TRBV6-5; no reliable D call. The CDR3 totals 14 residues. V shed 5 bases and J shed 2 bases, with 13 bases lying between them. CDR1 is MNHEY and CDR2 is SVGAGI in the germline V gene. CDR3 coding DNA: TGTGCCAGCAGTCCCTTTGTCGGGCCCTACGAGCAGTACTTC. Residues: CASSPFVGPYEQYF.

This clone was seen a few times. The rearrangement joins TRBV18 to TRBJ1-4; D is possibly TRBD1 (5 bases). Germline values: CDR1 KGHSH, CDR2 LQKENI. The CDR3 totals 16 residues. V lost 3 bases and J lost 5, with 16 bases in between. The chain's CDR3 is CASSPVKGQSNEKLFF. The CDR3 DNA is TGTGCCAGCTCACCCGTAAAGGGGCAGTCCAATGAAAAACTGTTTTTT.

CDR3 nucleotides: TGCGCCAGCAGTCAAGGCCCCCCAGGGAGGGGCGACGAGCAGTACTTC. Protein sequence: CASSQGPPGRGDEQYF. V usage is TRBV23-1 and J usage is TRBJ2-7, with TRBD2 matching over 7 bases. TRBV23-1 is marked as an open reading frame, function uncertain. Trimming removed 2 bases from V and 5 bases from J; junction bases left unmatched: 12. The CDR3 has 16 residues.